This T cell receptor beta chain was recorded in a study of neurological immune-mediated disorders. This clonotype has a count of ten or more. The antigen is not known. Notes on the study in general: Private repertoires in all groups were suggested by the absence of shared CDR3 amino acid sequences among expanded clones across subjects. HTLV-1-associated myelopathy led in TCR clonal expansion, while multiple sclerosis ranked lowest, below healthy controls.

The time point: technical triplicate 1. The V end lost 5 bases, the J end lost 5 bases, and 12 bases lay between the germline ends. The CDR3 covers 12 residues. The germline V gene encodes CDR1 SQVTM and CDR2 ANQGSEA. Template-switch 5'RACE cDNA synthesis added a 10-nucleotide unique molecular identifier. From 15-18 subjects, over 170 million TCR-beta sequences were obtained in each sequencing run. Via MiXCR, TCRdb re-called the 5' RACE reads, giving one row per CDR3 protein. Of tens of thousands of distinct CDR3 sequences in the sample, more than 9.5% were seen once. The sequence came from a man in his sixties with HTLV-1-associated myelopathy (HAM/TSP). The genes are TRBV29-1 and TRBJ2-5; no definite D call. Input material: PBMCs. The CDR3 DNA reads TGCAGCGTTAGTGATTCTGTGGAGACCCAGTACTTC. Translated: CSVSDSVETQYF.